A selection of T cell receptor beta chains follows, all from one sample in a study of tumor and adjacent non-tumor tissue in lung cancer. TCRdb re-called the multiplex PCR reads through MiXCR, storing one row per CDR3 protein. Seen here are tens of thousands of distinct CDR3 sequences, more than 80% observed once, and the top ten hold about half. The specimen was distant non-tumor lung tissue. The receptors shown here come from a man in his 60s with non-small cell lung cancer. CDR3s include the opening cysteine and the closing phenylalanine or tryptophan.

CDR3 protein	V gene	J gene
CSALRVGKGIKAQHF	TRBV20-1	TRBJ1-5
CYTSEGSSNQPQHF	TRBV24-1	TRBJ1-5
CSVVGLTEIQYF	TRBV29-1	TRBJ2-5
CASSQEQATDDYIF	TRBV4-2	TRBJ1-2
CASNPTGSHYEQYF	TRBV16	TRBJ2-7
CSVRVRGGQDEQFF	TRBV20-1	TRBJ2-1
CASSLVPKVRPSRANALTF	TRBV11-2	TRBJ2-6
CASSPTSGGANTGELFF	TRBV11-2	TRBJ2-2
CASSLRQNYGYTF	TRBV12-3/TRBV12-4	TRBJ1-2
CASNSGGARTEALF	TRBV11-2	TRBJ1-1
CASSHRHTNEQCF	TRBV11-3	TRBJ2-7
CASGKGGGSETLYF	TRBV12-3/TRBV12-4	TRBJ2-5
CASSPISGANDLTF	TRBV11-2	TRBJ2-6
CASSLGDRGTEASF	TRBV12-3/TRBV12-4	TRBJ1-1
CTSSLEAGPSTDTQYF	TRBV11-2	TRBJ2-3
CASSLDPGSYAEAFF	TRBV11-2	TRBJ1-1
CVSSSASGGTNTGELFF	TRBV11-2	TRBJ2-2